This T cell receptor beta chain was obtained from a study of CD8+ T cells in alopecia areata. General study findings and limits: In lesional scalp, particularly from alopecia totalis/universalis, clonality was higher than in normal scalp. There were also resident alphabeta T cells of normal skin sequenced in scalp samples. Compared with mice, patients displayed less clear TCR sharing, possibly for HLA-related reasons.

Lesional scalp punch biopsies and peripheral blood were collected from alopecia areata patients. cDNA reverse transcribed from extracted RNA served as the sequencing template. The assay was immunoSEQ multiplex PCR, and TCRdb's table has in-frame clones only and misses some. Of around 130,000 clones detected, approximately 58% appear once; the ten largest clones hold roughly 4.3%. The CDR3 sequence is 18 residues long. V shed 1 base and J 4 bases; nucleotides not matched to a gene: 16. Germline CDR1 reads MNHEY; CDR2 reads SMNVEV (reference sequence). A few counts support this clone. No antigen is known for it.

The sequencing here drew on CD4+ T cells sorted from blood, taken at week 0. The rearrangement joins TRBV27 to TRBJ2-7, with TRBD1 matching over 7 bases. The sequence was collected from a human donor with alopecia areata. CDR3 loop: CASSLLGRGRMERYEQYF. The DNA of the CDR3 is TGTGCCAGCAGTTTATTGGGTAGGGGGCGGATGGAGCGATACGAGCAGTACTTC.